This T cell receptor (beta chain) was documented in a study of glioma-infiltrating T cells after dendritic cell vaccination. Study at large: Glioblastoma patients came from Phase I and II dendritic cell vaccination trials.

Germline CDR1 LGHNT, CDR2 FRNRAP. The V segment lost 1 base and the J segment 0 bases; nucleotides outside the gene matches: 3. The CDR3 consists of 16 residues. The immunoSEQ assay amplified TCRB CDR3 from up to about 2 ug DNA. TCRdb's copy holds only in-frame clones and misses some; the assay was immunoSEQ multiplex PCR. The table includes more than 75,000 clones, 75% to 90% detected once. The time point was: after dendritic cell vaccination, including at tumor progression/relapse. The source of this sequence is a human donor with glioblastoma. The sample consisted of blood, taken after dendritic cell vaccination. This sequence joins TRBV12-5 and TRBJ1-1, with 9 nucleotides matching TRBD1. CDR3 sequence reads: CASGLGTGVMNTEAFF. CDR3 nucleotides: TGTGCTAGTGGTTTGGGGACAGGGGTCATGAACACTGAAGCTTTCTTT.